This TCR beta chain emerged from a study of T and B cells in COVID-19 patients. Study in general: Critical illness requiring mechanical ventilation or extracorporeal membrane oxygenation affected 12 of 20 active-infection patients. General study results and limits: Sorted SARS-CoV-2-responsive or tetramer+ T cells and CD4+, regulatory and CD8+ subsets were not yet sequenced. Highly clonal in active COVID-19, TRB repertoires exceeded healthy-donor diversity and richness at recovery. Patients with COVID-19 reportedly showed strongly skewed T cell receptor beta variable and joining gene usage.

Multiplex PCR with BIOMED2 TRB-A/B primer pools amplified TRB rearrangements. TCRdb re-called the multiplex PCR reads with MiXCR, one entry per CDR3 protein. The top ten hold about 2.2% of the sample, which has 20,000 to 25,000 distinct CDR3 sequences, about a third seen once. TRB was amplified from about 260-540 ng of blood genomic DNA. The CDR3 is made up of 15 amino acids. The J segment lost 2 bases and the V segment lost 6 bases, leaving 5 bases of the junction unmatched. Germline values: CDR1 LGHNT, CDR2 FRNRAP. In regard to this clonotype: Its matching antigen is unknown.

The sequenced material came from blood. This receptor was taken from a human donor who had recovered from COVID-19. This rearrangement joins TRBV12-5 to TRBJ2-3; 10 bases are a match to TRBD1. For the CDR3, the DNA is TGTGCTAGTGGCTCGGACAGGGGGACCACAGATACGCAGTATTTT. Protein: CASGSDRGTTDTQYF.